The 12 T cell receptor beta chains below were found in one sample sequenced in a study of PD-1 blockade in classical Hodgkin lymphoma. Time point given: cycle 4 day 1 (C4D1), after less than seven weeks of nivolumab. Every patient had relapsed following autologous stem cell transplantation, and cohorts differed in brentuximab vedotin exposure. TCRdb keeps only in-frame clones here, not all; method: immunoSEQ multiplex PCR. The sample lists nearly 50,000 clones, 65% to 80% occurring once. Source: peripheral blood mononuclear cells (PBMCs), taken before the fourth cycle of nivolumab. The receptors originated from a human donor with classical Hodgkin lymphoma.

The chain employs TRBV5-1 and TRBJ2-7; D remains ambiguous. V gave up 0 bases and J gave up 2 bases, with 12 bases separating them. Germline CDR1 and CDR2: SGHRS and YFSETQ. The CDR3 is 15 amino acids. The chain's CDR3 is CASSLGVAGPYEQYF. CDR3 nucleotides: TGCGCCAGCAGCTTGGGGGTTGCCGGACCCTACGAGCAGTACTTC.

CDR3 DNA sequence: TGTGCCAGCAGTGGGAGAAATGGCTACAATGAGCAGTTCTTC. This sequence encodes CASSGRNGYNEQFF. This sequence joins TRBV2 and TRBJ2-1; no definite D call. V was cut by 4 bases and J by 3 bases, with 10 bases left in between. The CDR3 totals 14 residues. Germline V CDR1 and CDR2: SNHLY, FYNNEI.

The V and J genes are TRBV5-4 and TRBJ2-6; no definite D call. CDR1 SGHNT and CDR2 YYREEE come from the germline V gene (reference sequence). The CDR3 is 16 amino acids. Trimming stripped 3 bases from V and 4 bases from J, with 14 bases between. CDR3 region: CASSYSSTPGANVLTF. The DNA for the CDR3 is TGTGCCAGCAGCTACTCCTCGACTCCCGGGGCCAACGTCCTGACTTTC.

The V and J genes are TRBV5-1 and TRBJ1-1; 10 positions match TRBD1. This CDR3 spans 16 amino acids. The germline CDR1 and CDR2 sequences are SGHRS and YFSETQ. V lost 5 bases, J lost 3 bases, and 10 bases stayed unmatched. DNA for the CDR3: TGCGCCAGCAGGGGACAGGGGTGGGGGACGGACACTGAAGCTTTCTTT. Protein sequence: CASRGQGWGTDTEAFF.

The chain employs TRBV7-2 and TRBJ2-3; 7 bases are shared with TRBD2. Germline trimming cut 0 bases from V and 2 bases from J; bases unmatched to any gene: 2. This CDR3 is 15 amino acids long. The germline gives CDR1 SGHTA, CDR2 FQGNSA. The CDR3 nucleotides are TGTGCCAGCAGCTTAGCGGGAGGGCCCACAGATACGCAGTATTTT. Translation gives CASSLAGGPTDTQYF.

This clone has a handful of counts. The chain uses TRBV11-3 and TRBJ1-1; 7 bases line up with TRBD1. This CDR3 has 13 residues. CDR1 is SGHNT, CDR2 YENEEA, per germline. V trimming: 0 bases; J trimming: 11 bases; junction bases outside the gene matches: 6. CDR3 bases: TGTGCCAGCAGCTTAGATCGGGACAGAATGGCTTTCTTT. Encoded protein: CASSLDRDRMAFF.

The chain links TRBV19 to TRBJ1-3; D not resolved. The CDR3 is made up of 17 amino acids. Germline V gene sequence: CDR1 LNHDA, CDR2 SQIVND (reference sequence). V was pared by 5 bases and J by 0 bases, with 17 bases between. The CDR3 coding sequence is TGTGCCAGTAGTTCCCAGCCTAGGCCTCTCTCTGGAAACACCATATATTTT. Its protein product is CASSSQPRPLSGNTIYF.

The V gene is TRBV5-1, the J gene TRBJ1-1; D may be TRBD1 (6 bases). V gave up 0 bases and J gave up 5 bases, with 11 bases separating them. CDR1 and CDR2 (germline): SGHRS, YFSETQ. The CDR3 is 14 amino acids. As DNA, the CDR3 is TGCGCCAGCAGCTTGGACCTAGGGGGGACTGAAGCTTTCTTT. Translated, it gives CASSLDLGGTEAFF.

In its sample, this clone was seen once. The genes are TRBV18 and TRBJ2-2; 7 bases are a match to TRBD1. Germline CDR1 reads KGHSH; CDR2 reads LQKENI. The CDR3 runs to 14 residues. J was trimmed by 3 bases and V by 6 bases; bases with no gene match: 4. The CDR3 coding sequence is TGTGCCAGCTCCCCCGGGACAGACACCGGGGAGCTGTTTTTT. As protein: CASSPGTDTGELFF.

This clone rates as medium-sized. V is TRBV6-5 and J is TRBJ1-5; the D gene is possibly TRBD1 (6 bases). Germline V gene lookup returns CDR1 MNHEY and CDR2 SVGAGI. This CDR3 has 13 residues. Trimming left V 5 bases short and J 5 bases short, with 10 bases between. CDR3 bases: TGTGCCAGCAGTACGGACAGCTATCAGCCCCAGCATTTT. Translation gives CASSTDSYQPQHF.

The chain carries TRBV18 and TRBJ2-7; TRBD2 is a possible D gene (5 bases). The CDR3 runs to 13 residues. Looked up from germline, CDR1 is KGHSH and CDR2 is LQKENI. V dropped 8 bases and J dropped 9 bases, with 20 bases sitting between them. CDR3 region: CASGGEMYLVQYF. For the CDR3, the DNA is TGTGCCAGCGGTGGGGAGATGTACCTAGTGCAGTACTTC. Looking up the rest from reference TRBV18 and TRBJ2-7 gives the full variable domain: NAGVMQNPRHLVRRRGQEARLRCSPMKGHSHVYWYRQLPEEGLKFMVYLQKENIIDESGMPKERFSAEFPKEGPSILRIQQVVRGDSAAYFCASGGEMYLVQYFGPGTRLTVT.

This clone was recorded a few times. This rearrangement joins TRBV29-1 to TRBJ2-7; perhaps TRBD1 as D (5 bases). Per the germline V gene, CDR1 is SQVTM and CDR2 is ANQGSEA. V dropped 5 bases and J dropped 4 bases, with 9 bases sitting between them. The CDR3 consists of 11 residues. This chain's CDR3 is CSVSRGYEQYF. As DNA, the CDR3 is TGCAGCGTTTCAAGGGGATACGAGCAGTACTTC.